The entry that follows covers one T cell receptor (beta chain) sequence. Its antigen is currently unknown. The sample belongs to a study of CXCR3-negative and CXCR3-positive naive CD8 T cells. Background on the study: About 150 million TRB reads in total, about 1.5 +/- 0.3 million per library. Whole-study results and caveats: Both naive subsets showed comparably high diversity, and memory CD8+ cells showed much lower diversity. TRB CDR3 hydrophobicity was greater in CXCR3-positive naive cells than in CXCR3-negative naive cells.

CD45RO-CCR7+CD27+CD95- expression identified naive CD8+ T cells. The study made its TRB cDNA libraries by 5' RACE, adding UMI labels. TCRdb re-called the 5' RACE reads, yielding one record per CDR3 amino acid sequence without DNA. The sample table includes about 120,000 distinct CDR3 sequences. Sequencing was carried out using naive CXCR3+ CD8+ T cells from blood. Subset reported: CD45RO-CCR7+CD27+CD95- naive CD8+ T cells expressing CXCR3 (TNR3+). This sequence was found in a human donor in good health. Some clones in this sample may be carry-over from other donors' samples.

CDR3 sequence: CASSLRAQNEQFF. V and J are TRBV5-6 and TRBJ2-1; the TCRdb D gene call, TRBD2, has no DNA to confirm it. CDR1 and CDR2 (germline): SGHDT, YYEEEE. The CDR3 is 13 residues long.